This TCR beta chain is from a study of cytomegalovirus exposure and HLA in healthy donors. For this clone: The antigen remains undetermined.

General study results and limits: For most subjects, TCR beta sequences were reported to predict HLA-A and HLA-B alleles with accuracy.

With 60 Vbeta and 13 Jbeta primers, the PCR was carried out. Profiled with immunoSEQ multiplex PCR; TCRdb holds only in-frame clones, not every one. The data show 50,000 to 70,000 clones, 65% to 75% seen once. Sequenced sample: PBMCs. The clonotype comes from a man aged 25 to 40 in good health and CMV-seropositive.

The DNA for the CDR3 is TGTGCCAGTGCGGGACAGGGCTGGGACGACAATGAGCAGTTCTTC. Amino acid sequence: CASAGQGWDDNEQFF. V gene TRBV19 combines with J gene TRBJ2-1; 9 bases map to TRBD1. The V gene end was trimmed by 8 bases and the J gene end by 5 bases; junction bases not matched to a gene: 10. Germline loops: CDR1 LNHDA, CDR2 SQIVND (reference sequence). The CDR3 has 15 residues.